The 3 T cell receptor beta chains reported below all come from one sample, sequenced in a study of shared clonotypes between healthy human individuals. Sequencing used immunoSEQ multiplex PCR; TCRdb keeps in-frame clones, though not all of them. The data hold approximately 840,000 clones, with about 97% observed a single time. Naivety among CD8 cells was defined by CD45RO negativity and positive CCR7 selection, thereby excluding terminally differentiated effector memory CD45RA+ cells. The sequenced sample consisted of naive CD8+ T cells sorted from blood. All receptors derive from a man aged 25 to 40 in good health.

The chain carries TRBV14 and TRBJ2-3; D remains ambiguous. Germline V gene data show CDR1 as SGHDN and CDR2 as FVKESK. The CDR3 totals 16 residues. Trimming took off 1 base at V and 0 bases at J, with 11 bases between the two ends. CDR3 loop: CASSQVERQSTDTQYF. The CDR3 DNA sequence: TGTGCCAGCAGCCAAGTAGAGAGGCAGAGCACAGATACGCAGTATTTT.

Worth noting for this clone: Different DNA sequences within this sample yield the same CDR3. The chain combines TRBV7-9 with TRBJ2-7; D is unclear. There are 14 residues in the CDR3. Per the germline V gene, CDR1 is SEHNR and CDR2 is FQNEAQ (reference sequence). The V end was cut by 1 base, the J end by 1 base, with 8 bases between. CDR3 coding DNA: TGTGCCAGCAGCTTAGTTGGGCAGTCCTACGAGCAGTACTTC. Protein sequence: CASSLVGQSYEQYF. Based on the CDR3 plus reference TRBV7-9 and TRBJ2-7, the full variable domain is DTGVSQNPRHKITKRGQNVTFRCDPISEHNRLYWYRQTLGQGPEFLTYFQNEAQLEKSRLLSDRFSAERPKGSFSTLEIQRTEQGDSAMYLCASSLVGQSYEQYFGPGTRLTVT.

V gene TRBV29-1 combines with J gene TRBJ2-7, with D perhaps matching TRBD1 or TRBD2 (5 bases each). The CDR3 is made up of 12 amino acids. The V end lost 7 bases, the J end lost 2 bases, and 12 bases lay between the germline ends. Germline-derived CDR1 and CDR2 are SQVTM and ANQGSEA. Here the CDR3 reads CSASGATYEQYF. The CDR3 DNA sequence: TGCAGCGCCTCCGGGGCTACCTACGAGCAGTACTTC.